Here is one T cell receptor beta chain with its context. The antigen is unknown. The data stem from a study of regulatory T cells in long-lasting Graves disease. Across the study: Persistent Graves' disease required over 5 years of antithyroid drugs and positive TSH receptor antibodies.

This CDR3 region has 18 residues. Trimming took 0 bases from V and 0 from J; bases not matched to a gene: 10. Germline V lookup: CDR1 SGHTA, CDR2 FQGNSA. Time point given: persistent/refractory GD, antithyroid drugs over 5 years with positive TRAb. From PBMCs, RNA was extracted and then used to make the TCR library. Into tubes containing EDTA, about 9.6 milliliters of peripheral blood were drawn. Study observations and caveats: Clonotypes that were public and shared totalled approximately 2,800 in persistent patients versus 850 to 1,000 in new patients.

CDR3 regions were amplified by Arm-PCR using iRepertoire HTBI primers to build TCR beta libraries. In the source study's methods: Across all samples, about 59 TRBV segments and 15 or so TRBJ segments were identified. TCRdb re-analysed the multiplex PCR reads in MiXCR, keeping a single row per CDR3 protein. TCRdb, not the original authors, processed these V and J calls. The table includes around 450,000 distinct CDR3 sequences, 20% to 25% detected once. The chain joins TRBV7-2 to TRBJ1-2; 7 positions agree with TRBD1. The sequence was obtained from a female donor with Graves disease. The sample consisted of peripheral blood mononuclear cells (PBMCs), taken when the disease was refractory, from a patient treated with antithyroid drugs. In DNA form, the CDR3 reads TGTGCCAGCAGCTTAGCGTCGATGACAGGGAAGGCTAACTATGGCTACACCTTC. Its protein is CASSLASMTGKANYGYTF.